The clone carrying this TCR beta chain was detected a few times. Germline V gives CDR1 SQVTM, CDR2 ANQGSEA. The CDR3 has 16 residues. V was clipped by 7 bases and J by 4 bases; unmatched bases: 17. The sample is drawn from a study of cytomegalovirus exposure and HLA in healthy donors. A multiplex PCR was run with 60 Vbeta primers and 13 Jbeta primers. Method: immunoSEQ multiplex PCR; TCRdb's copy keeps in-frame clones and lacks some. The table shows some 150,000 clones, with roughly three quarters occurring only once. The sequenced sample consisted of PBMCs. The rearrangement uses TRBV29-1 and TRBJ2-3; 7 bases map to TRBD1. This TCR was sampled from a woman aged 30 to 39 in good health and CMV-seronegative. This CDR3 reads CSAAGLTGLLADTQYF. As DNA, the CDR3 is TGCAGCGCCGCAGGGTTGACAGGGCTCTTGGCAGATACGCAGTATTTT.